Below, 10 T cell receptor beta chains from the same sample are listed, as sequenced in a study of T cell responses to AZD1222 COVID-19 vaccine. Libraries were prepared by immunoSEQ multiplex PCR; TCRdb keeps only in-frame clonotypes and omits some of them. Of 100,000 to 150,000 clones listed, more than 85% are singletons. Sequences were derived from peripheral blood, sampled on day 0 of AZD1222 vaccination. These receptors came from an adult in good health.

The chain couples TRBV28 to TRBJ2-1; 8 bases map to TRBD1. The ends lost 6 bases at V and 0 bases at J; junction bases unmatched: 7. The CDR3 has 16 amino acids. CDR1 MDHEN and CDR2 SYDVKM come from the germline V gene. The chain's CDR3 is CASSHRGTGSYNEQFF. The CDR3 region has the DNA TGTGCCAGCAGCCACAGGGGGACCGGCTCCTACAATGAGCAGTTCTTC.

V gene TRBV6-5 combines with J gene TRBJ1-2; tentatively, D is TRBD1 (5 bases). The germline CDR1 and CDR2 sequences are MNHEY and SVGAGI. The V end was cut by 6 bases, the J end by 6 bases, with 17 bases between. The CDR3 is 14 residues long. CDR3: CASSLSRQGHGYTF. The CDR3 nucleotides read TGTGCCAGCAGCCTGAGTCGGCAGGGACATGGCTACACCTTC.

The chain couples TRBV6-2 or TRBV6-3 to TRBJ2-3; D uncertain. The germline V gene has CDR1 MNHEY and CDR2 SVGEGT. V was clipped by 2 bases and J by 6 bases, with 6 bases between them. CDR3 length: 12 amino acids. DNA for the CDR3: TGTGCCAGCAGTTACCTCGAGGATACGCAGTATTTT. It translates to CASSYLEDTQYF.

V and J are TRBV3-1 (or the pseudogene TRBV3-2) and TRBJ1-5; D is ambiguous. Germline CDR1 is LGHDT and CDR2 is YNNKEL (reference sequence). The CDR3 runs 13 residues. V was clipped by 0 bases and J by 11 bases, with 11 bases between them. The CDR3 DNA follows: TGTGCCAGCAGCCAAGACCAGAGAGGAGCCCAGCATTTT. It codes for CASSQDQRGAQHF.

The chain couples TRBV19 to TRBJ1-1; 7 bases are a match to TRBD1. The CDR3 spans 12 residues. Germline CDR1 and CDR2: LNHDA and SQIVND (reference sequence). V was pared by 5 bases and J by 7 bases, with 4 bases of the junction left unmatched. The DNA for the CDR3 is TGTGCCAGTAGTTATACAGGGGATGAAGCTTTCTTT. Its protein product is CASSYTGDEAFF.

The rearrangement links TRBV24-1 to TRBJ2-1; TRBD2 might be the D (5 bases). CDR3 length equals 17 residues. The V gene's germline CDR1 is KGHDR and CDR2 SFDVKD. Trimming stripped 7 bases from V and 0 bases from J, with 18 bases between. The CDR3 DNA reads as TGTGCCACCAGCGGACTTGGGGTAGCGATCTCCTACAATGAGCAGTTCTTC. This gives the protein CATSGLGVAISYNEQFF.

The genes are TRBV5-4 and TRBJ2-3; D is perhaps TRBD2 (5 bases). Germline CDR1 reads SGHNT; CDR2 reads YYREEE (reference sequence). The germline V and J ends were trimmed by 7 bases and 6 bases, with 12 bases remaining between them. The CDR3 spans 12 residues. The CDR3 bases are TGTGCCAGCGGACTCCCCGCGGATACGCAGTATTTT. Its translation: CASGLPADTQYF.

V gene TRBV3-1 (or the pseudogene TRBV3-2) combines with J gene TRBJ1-2, with TRBD1 matching over 8 bases. J lost 6 bases, V lost 4 bases, and 4 bases had no gene match. CDR3 length: 13 residues. Germline V lookup: CDR1 LGHDT, CDR2 YNNKEL (reference sequence). The CDR3 spells CASSRGQGNGYTF. CDR3 nucleotides: TGTGCCAGCAGCCGAGGACAGGGAAATGGCTACACCTTC.

The V call is TRBV3-1 (or the pseudogene TRBV3-2), the J call TRBJ1-4; D remains unclear. V gave up 0 bases and J gave up 5 bases, with 13 bases separating them. CDR1 LGHDT and CDR2 YNNKEL come from the germline V gene (reference sequence). The CDR3 has 16 amino acids. As DNA, the CDR3 is TGTGCCAGCAGCCAAGATAGAATGGCGGTGAATGAAAAACTGTTTTTT. Amino acid sequence: CASSQDRMAVNEKLFF.

This chain links TRBV19 with TRBJ1-2; perhaps TRBD1 as D (6 bases). In germline, CDR1 is LNHDA, CDR2 SQIVND (reference sequence). V dropped 5 bases and J dropped 0 bases, with 13 bases sitting between them. This CDR3 region has 15 residues. CDR3 in amino acids: CASSLMTGANYGYTF. In nucleotides, the CDR3 is TGTGCCAGTAGTCTTATGACAGGAGCTAACTATGGCTACACCTTC.